This T cell receptor beta chain came from a study of blood T cell repertoires in COVID-19. Study-wide context: Italy, Spain and the United States were the sources of the convalescent and acute COVID-19 samples. The analysed material was cDNA or gDNA that came from T cells, B-cell-depleted T cells, or PBMCs.

How the authors handled the data: Quantification of nucleated cells was approximated via reference gene primer amplification. Clones were read by immunoSEQ multiplex PCR, and TCRdb kept only the in-frame ones, dropping some. For V, J and clone size, that table is used; D and trimming come from the DNA. The sample holds about 130,000 clones, roughly 87% seen once. From germline, CDR1 is SGHTA and CDR2 FQGTGA. V was trimmed by 1 base and J by 7 bases, leaving 8 bases between them. CDR3 length: 13 amino acids. Sequenced input: peripheral blood. The chain recombines TRBV7-3 with TRBJ1-3; D unclear. The clonotype was recovered from a woman of 80 years or more with acute or convalescent COVID-19. CDR3 coding DNA: TGTGCCAGCAGCTTAAACTTCGGGAACACCATATATTTT. It yields the protein CASSLNFGNTIYF.